A single sample is the source of the 24 T cell receptor beta chains below, sequenced in a study of Ad26.COV2.S vaccination and SARS-CoV-2 variants. Produced via immunoSEQ multiplex PCR; TCRdb's table is partial and in-frame only. The table shows more than 300,000 clones, with 86% occurring only once. The treatment is: 15 to 20 received Ad26.COV2.S at low or high dose, single or two shots; about 5 received placebo; per-sample allocation not given. Sampling took place 63 days after the first vaccine or placebo injection. Here the sequenced sample was peripheral blood, taken in a trial of Ad26.COV2.S vaccine versus placebo. Every receptor here comes from a person aged 18-65 years who received the Ad26.COV2.S COVID-19 vaccine or a placebo.

The chain combines TRBV5-1 with TRBJ2-2; D gene unclear. V lost 4 bases and J 0 bases, leaving 10 bases between the germline ends. In germline, CDR1 is SGHRS, CDR2 YFSETQ. This CDR3 is built from 15 residues. The chain's CDR3 is CASSLDKPNTGELFF. CDR3 bases: TGCGCCAGCAGCCTTGACAAACCGAACACCGGGGAGCTGTTTTTT.

The V call is TRBV12-2, the J call TRBJ2-7; the tabulated D call, TRBD1, remains unverified against the DNA. TRBV12-2 is tagged as a pseudogene. This CDR3 has 16 residues. The chain's CDR3 is CASRLAPSGFVDEQYF. CDR3 in DNA: TGTGCAAGTCGCTTAGCGCCTTCAGGGTTTGTGGACGAGCAGTACTTC.

The chain recombines TRBV7-2 with TRBJ1-4; 8 nucleotides align to TRBD1. There are 15 residues in the CDR3. With 5 bases clipped from V and 5 bases from J, the junction kept 7 bases outside the gene matches. Germline V CDR1 and CDR2: SGHTA, FQGNSA. This CDR3 is CASSPRTGTNEKLFF. The CDR3 DNA reads TGTGCCAGCAGCCCTCGGACAGGGACCAATGAAAAACTGTTTTTT.

This clone was seen more than once but under ten times. At the DNA level, this CDR3 is encoded by other sequences in the same sample as well. The chain combines TRBV18 with TRBJ1-5; D is ambiguous. CDR1 is KGHSH, CDR2 LQKENI, per germline. V was pared by 4 bases and J by 5 bases, with 12 bases between. This CDR3 spans 14 amino acids. CDR3 sequence reads: CASSLTGGDQPQHF. The DNA for the CDR3 is TGTGCCAGCTCACTAACCGGTGGGGATCAGCCCCAGCATTTT.

This sequence joins TRBV4-1 and TRBJ2-7; D is perhaps TRBD1 or TRBD2 (6 bases each). The germline V and J ends were trimmed by 1 base and 3 bases, with 28 bases remaining between them. There are 20 residues in the CDR3. Germline lookup yields CDR1 MGHRA and CDR2 YSYEKL. The CDR3 reads CASSQVNGVGAGREFYEQYF. The CDR3 coding sequence is TGCGCCAGCAGCCAAGTAAATGGCGTGGGGGCGGGCCGGGAGTTCTACGAGCAGTACTTC.

The rearrangement uses TRBV5-1 and TRBJ2-1; the match to TRBD2 covers 10 bases. J lost 5 bases, V lost 1 base, and 6 bases had no gene match. The CDR3 sequence is 16 residues long. Germline CDR1 and CDR2: SGHRS and YFSETQ. The CDR3 region is CASSLSRLAGDNEQFF. In DNA, the CDR3 is TGCGCCAGCAGCTTGAGTCGTCTAGCGGGGGACAATGAGCAGTTCTTC.

This sequence joins TRBV24-1 and TRBJ2-1; D remains unclear. Between the trimmed V and J ends, which lost 3 bases and 0 bases, there was a span of 11 bases. This CDR3 comprises 16 residues. Germline CDR1 and CDR2: KGHDR and SFDVKD. CDR3 DNA: TGTGCCACCAGTGATATCCAGGCGAGCTCCTACAATGAGCAGTTCTTC. Translation gives CATSDIQASSYNEQFF.

CDR3 coding DNA: TGTGCCAGCAGCCAAATGCGAGAGACCCAGTACTTC. It yields the protein CASSQMRETQYF. V gene TRBV3-1 (or the pseudogene TRBV3-2) combines with J gene TRBJ2-5; D gene unclear. There are 12 residues in the CDR3. Germline loops: CDR1 LGHDT, CDR2 YNNKEL (reference sequence). Trimming took off 2 bases at V and 4 bases at J, with 5 bases between the two ends.

The gene calls are TRBV24-1 and TRBJ2-3; 8 bases align to TRBD2. Germline-derived CDR1 and CDR2 are KGHDR and SFDVKD. The CDR3 is 15 amino acids. V lost 5 bases and J lost 1; bases outside the gene matches: 4. The DNA of the CDR3 is TGTGCCACCAGTGGGGGACTAGGAGGCACAGATACGCAGTATTTT. Its protein product is CATSGGLGGTDTQYF.

This clone was observed once. J is TRBJ1-1 and V is TRBV28; no clear D. Trimming took off 4 bases at V and 5 bases at J, with 11 bases between the two ends. The germline gives CDR1 MDHEN, CDR2 SYDVKM. The CDR3 is 13 residues long. The CDR3 protein is CASSSYALTEAFF. The CDR3 DNA is TGTGCCAGCAGTTCCTATGCCCTTACTGAAGCTTTCTTT. The full variable domain, in which reference TRBV28 and TRBJ1-1 provide the parts outside the CDR3, is DVKVTQSSRYLVKRTGEKVFLECVQDMDHENMFWYRQDPGLGLRLIYFSYDVKMKEKGDIPEGYSVSREKKERFSLILESASTNQTSMYLCASSSYALTEAFFGQGTRLTVV.

This chain connects TRBV7-9 to TRBJ2-2, with a weak D call TRBD2 (6 bases). Germline assignment: CDR1 SEHNR and CDR2 FQNEAQ (reference sequence). The V end was cut by 8 bases, the J end by 4 bases, with 14 bases between. The CDR3 is 14 residues long. The CDR3 DNA sequence: TGTGCCAGCCGACCGGGTAGCGGCACCGGGGAGCTGTTTTTT. It codes for CASRPGSGTGELFF.

V and J are TRBV9 and TRBJ2-3, with TRBD2 matching over 8 bases. CDR1 and CDR2 from the germline V gene are SGDLS and YYNGEE. CDR3 length equals 17 residues. V shed 4 bases and J 2 bases; nucleotides not matched to a gene: 12. For the CDR3, the DNA is TGTGCCAGCAGCCCCCGGGTAGCGGGGCCTATCACAGATACGCAGTATTTT. This sequence encodes CASSPRVAGPITDTQYF.

The chain employs TRBV5-1 and TRBJ1-3; tentatively, D is TRBD1 (6 bases). Per germline, CDR1 SGHRS and CDR2 YFSETQ. The CDR3 contains 17 residues. Trimming removed 0 bases at V and 2 bases at J, with 15 bases between. The CDR3 sequence is CASSLVPQGLAGNTIYF. The CDR3 nucleotides read TGCGCCAGCAGCTTGGTACCACAGGGTCTCGCTGGAAACACCATATATTTT. The complete variable domain, with remaining parts taken from reference TRBV5-1 and TRBJ1-3, reads KAGVTQTPRYLIKTRGQQVTLSCSPISGHRSVSWYQQTPGQGLQFLFEYFSETQRNKGNFPGRFSGRQFSNSRSEMNVSTLELGDSALYLCASSLVPQGLAGNTIYFGEGSWLTVV.

The gene calls are TRBV4-1 and TRBJ1-4; D uncertain. V was shortened by 6 bases and J by 4 bases, with 15 bases between the two germline ends. The CDR3 contains 15 residues. In germline, CDR1 is MGHRA, CDR2 YSYEKL. The CDR3 loop is CASRDGPSINEKLFF. The CDR3 DNA reads as TGCGCCAGCAGAGATGGGCCGTCCATTAATGAAAAACTGTTTTTT.

V gene TRBV19 combines with J gene TRBJ2-5; TRBD2 aligns across 9 bases. The trim removed 5 bases at V and 2 bases at J, leaving 9 bases unmatched. This CDR3 contains 16 residues. Germline CDR1 reads LNHDA; CDR2 reads SQIVND (reference sequence). The CDR3 loop is CASSPAGGPLQETQYF. CDR3 nucleotides: TGTGCCAGTAGTCCAGCGGGGGGCCCACTTCAAGAGACCCAGTACTTC.

J is TRBJ2-1 and V is TRBV5-4; unclear D gene. CDR3 length: 12 residues. CDR1 SGHNT and CDR2 YYREEE come from the germline V gene (reference sequence). V gave up 4 bases and J gave up 11 bases, with 13 bases separating them. CDR3 protein: CASSPGREKQFF. The CDR3 bases are TGTGCCAGCAGCCCGGGTAGGGAAAAGCAGTTCTTC.

The chain links TRBV5-1 to TRBJ2-5; D is uncertain. The germline V gene has CDR1 SGHRS and CDR2 YFSETQ. This CDR3 is built from 14 residues. V lost 4 bases and J lost 2, with 12 bases in between. For the CDR3, the DNA is TGCGCCAGCAGCCTACGACGGATTCAAGAGACCCAGTACTTC. Its translation: CASSLRRIQETQYF. The variable domain in full, completed from reference TRBV5-1 and TRBJ2-5, reads KAGVTQTPRYLIKTRGQQVTLSCSPISGHRSVSWYQQTPGQGLQFLFEYFSETQRNKGNFPGRFSGRQFSNSRSEMNVSTLELGDSALYLCASSLRRIQETQYFGPGTRLLVL.

The J gene is TRBJ1-5, the V gene TRBV7-2; D gene ambiguous. Germline V gives CDR1 SGHTA, CDR2 FQGNSA. Deletions cut 3 bases from V and 6 bases from J, with 9 bases between. CDR3 length: 13 amino acids. CDR3: CASSLEPRQPQHF. In nucleotides, the CDR3 is TGTGCCAGCAGCTTGGAACCTCGTCAGCCCCAGCATTTT.

V usage is TRBV10-3 and J usage is TRBJ2-1; 12 positions agree with TRBD2. This CDR3 has 14 residues. Germline V gene data show CDR1 as ENHRY and CDR2 as SYGVKD. The V and J ends lost 6 bases and 4 bases, in that order; junction bases with no gene match: 1. CDR3 loop: CAIRTSGGYNEQFF. CDR3 sequence (DNA): TGTGCCATCAGGACTAGCGGGGGATACAATGAGCAGTTCTTC.

This sequence joins TRBV5-4 and TRBJ1-3, with 7 nucleotides matching TRBD1. The CDR3 covers 13 residues. J lost 7 bases, V lost 4 bases, and 5 bases had no gene match. CDR1 SGHNT and CDR2 YYREEE come from the germline V gene (reference sequence). For the CDR3, the DNA is TGTGCCAGCAGCAGACAGGGTATGAACACCATATATTTT. It encodes CASSRQGMNTIYF.

The V call is TRBV28, the J call TRBJ2-5; TRBD2 might be the D (5 bases). The CDR3 runs 16 residues. Trimming shortened V by 6 bases and J by 5 bases, and 22 bases separated the two germline ends. Germline loops: CDR1 MDHEN, CDR2 SYDVKM. CDR3 bases: TGTGCCAGCAGGCCTGCGGGTTCTCAAGGGTGGGAGACCCAGTACTTC. It encodes CASRPAGSQGWETQYF.

V usage is TRBV5-4 and J usage is TRBJ2-7; no firm D call. The germline gives CDR1 SGHNT, CDR2 YYREEE (reference sequence). V shed 0 bases and J shed 5 bases, with 9 bases lying between them. The CDR3 has 13 amino acids. CDR3 nucleotides: TGTGCCAGCAGCTTGGTATTTGGGAACGAGCAGTACTTC. It yields the protein CASSLVFGNEQYF.

The V and J genes are TRBV5-1 and TRBJ1-1; no firm D call. Between the trimmed V and J ends, which lost 0 bases and 1 base, there was a span of 10 bases. This CDR3 is 15 amino acids long. CDR1 and CDR2 (germline): SGHRS, YFSETQ. CDR3 DNA: TGCGCCAGCAGCTTGGGATTCTCGGGGAACACTGAAGCTTTCTTT. Protein: CASSLGFSGNTEAFF.

A single count supports this clone. This chain links TRBV9 with TRBJ2-2; D possibly corresponds to TRBD2 (5 bases). The CDR3 loop spans 14 amino acids. Between the trimmed V and J ends, which lost 1 base and 6 bases, there was a span of 10 bases. Germline V CDR1 and CDR2: SGDLS, YYNGEE. CDR3: CASSVQRRPGELFF. The CDR3 DNA is TGTGCCAGCAGCGTACAGCGGCGCCCCGGGGAGCTGTTTTTT.